Listed here are 4 T cell receptor beta chains from one sample, sequenced in a study of breast tumors, draining lymph nodes, adjacent tissues (TCRdb year 2016). The lymph node samples were taken from the axillary draining lymph nodes of breast cancer patients. The library relied on multiplex PCR. Reads for this sample came from an Illumina HiSeq 2000. TCRdb reprocessed the public reads (quality trimming at Q25 with fastp, clone calling with MiXCR) and kept in-frame beta chains. Identical CDR3 proteins give one entry, which carries the most common genes and DNA. Present in this sample are over 130,000 distinct CDR3 sequences, approximately 30% of which were seen just once. Together, the top ten hold 2% to 2.5% of the sample. Source material: axillary lymph node tissue. Receptor source: a female donor with breast cancer. Some clones in this sample may be carry-over from other donors' samples.

This clonotype has a count of ten or more. The gene calls are TRBV7-3 and TRBJ2-5; the match to TRBD1 covers 9 bases. The V gene's germline CDR1 is SGHTA and CDR2 FQGTGA. The CDR3 extends over 15 amino acids. The V and J ends lost 3 bases and 1 base, in that order; junction bases with no gene match: 3. The CDR3 is CASSLTGGSQETQYF. CDR3 in DNA: TGTGCCAGCAGCTTGACAGGGGGAAGCCAAGAGACCCAGTACTTC. The variable domain in full, with the rest retrieved from reference TRBV7-3 and TRBJ2-5, is GAGVSQTPSNKVTEKGKYVELRCDPISGHTALYWYRQSLGQGPEFLIYFQGTGAADDSGLPNDRFFAVRPEGSVSTLKIQRTERGDSAVYLCASSLTGGSQETQYFGPGTRLLVL.

This clonotype was detected many times. The chain employs TRBV7-3 and TRBJ2-2; the D gene is possibly TRBD2 (5 bases). The V end lost 1 base, the J end lost 1 base, and 22 bases lay between the germline ends. The germline CDR1 and CDR2 sequences are SGHTA and FQGTGA. CDR3 size: 20 residues. The CDR3: CASSLSLGVARTRNTGELFF. The CDR3 DNA reads TGTGCCAGCAGCTTAAGTCTCGGGGTAGCGCGTACAAGGAACACCGGGGAGCTGTTTTTT.

This clonotype was seen a handful of times. The chain links TRBV6-5 to TRBJ2-6, with D hard to call. Germline V gene sequence: CDR1 MNHEY, CDR2 SVGAGI. Trimming removed 5 bases at V and 0 bases at J, with 8 bases between. There are 15 residues in the CDR3. The CDR3 loop is CASSHGGSGANVLTF. In nucleotides, the CDR3 is TGTGCCAGCAGTCACGGCGGCTCTGGGGCCAACGTCCTGACTTTC.

Worth noting for this clonotype: Possible read error: a much larger clone is one base away. This rearrangement joins TRBV6-1 to TRBJ1-2; D is possibly TRBD1 (5 bases). Germline V CDR1 and CDR2: MNHNS, SASEGT. The germline V and J ends were trimmed by 8 bases and 4 bases, with 14 bases remaining between them. The CDR3 spans 13 residues. This chain's CDR3 is CASSSLGPYGYTF. The CDR3 bases are TGTGCCAGCTCCTCCCTGGGGCCCTATGGCTACACCTTC.